The T cell receptor beta chain under discussion was sequenced for a study of blood T cell repertoires in COVID-19 (dated by TCRdb to about 2020). Context from the whole study: Collaborator samples came from the United States, Italy and Spain and covered acute and convalescent phases of COVID-19. The material from the prospective study consisted of cDNA or gDNA derived from T cells, B-cell-depleted T cells, or PBMCs. Subjects who had been exposed to COVID-19, were actively infected with it, or had recovered from it provided the deeply sampled blood TCRbeta repertoires that made up the dataset. The repertoires were released in a freely available public database intended as a resource for research on the immune response to SARS-CoV-2. Samples came from the ongoing ImmuneRACE study (first 160 participants) plus 1,254 subjects from 6 global collaborators. Nearly every sample came with metadata listing a de-identified subject ID, COVID-19 status, age in years and sex. HLA class I and class II types, where available, came from metadata supplied by the sample provider rather than from assay-based typing.

The immunoSEQ Assay, a bias-controlled multiplex PCR, was used to amplify TCRbeta CDR3 regions from genomic DNA. Per the source publication's procedure: The number of nucleated cells in each sample was estimated from the amplification of reference gene primers within the assay. To quantify the absolute abundance of each unique TCRbeta CDR3 rearrangement, sequence reads were collapsed and filtered. For each sample, productive Simpson clonality was calculated as the square root of Simpson's diversity index over productive rearrangements. TCRdb carries this immuneACCESS record with in-frame sequences only. Its versions omit some clonotypes, under half of them owing to an unresolved V gene in the studies checked, with the rest unexplained. The V and J calls and clone size are taken from that table; D and trimming were inferred from the DNA. The sample has around 250,000 clones on record, about 86% of them singletons. 3.6% of the sample is held by the ten biggest clonotypes.

Points on this clone: This receptor's antigen is unknown. Nothing much larger sits one base from this clone, and base qualities are not available.

Study-level results and caveats: Clinical and demographic metadata were provided uncurated, with the amount varying by source and participant.

Collaborating institutions collected whole blood in K2EDTA tubes following their own protocols. For TCRbeta analysis, collaborator samples were shipped as frozen whole blood, as isolated PBMCs, or as DNA extracted from either sample type. From the cysteine up to the phenylalanine, the CDR3 has a length of 14 residues. The kept DNA is CDR3 alone, 42 bases in frame from the first base. V is cut by 2 bases and J by 0 bases, and the space between the germline ends is 5 bases. From the germline V gene, CDR1 is KGHDR and CDR2 is SFDVKD. The receptor comes from a man in his late teens or twenties with active or convalescent COVID-19. This sequence uses TRBV24-1 and TRBJ2-3, and TRBD2 may be the D gene, going by 5 matching bases. The sample taken for sequencing was peripheral blood. The CDR3 amino acid sequence is: CATSDWTSTDTQYF. The nucleotides are TGTGCCACCAGTGATTGGACTAGCACAGATACGCAGTATTTT.